This TCR beta chain was identified in a study of T cell changes during pregnancy in multiple sclerosis. The CDR3 sequence is 15 residues long. CDR1 and CDR2 (germline): PRHDT, FYEKMQ (reference sequence). The J segment lost 7 bases and the V segment lost 0 bases, leaving 8 bases of the junction unmatched. Generated by immunoSEQ multiplex PCR, the TCRdb table keeps only in-frame clones and is missing some. The table has about 59,000 clones, 80% to 95% seen once. Specimen: CD4+ T cells from peripheral blood mononuclear cells, collected before pregnancy. This sequence originates from a female donor with multiple sclerosis, enrolled in a pregnancy study. The genes are TRBV13 and TRBJ2-7, with TRBD2 matching 8 bases. The CDR3 loop reads CASSLGLAAQGEQYF. DNA for the CDR3: TGTGCCAGCAGCTTAGGACTAGCGGCCCAAGGGGAGCAGTACTTC.